This record looks at one T cell receptor (beta chain) sequence and its context. What it binds is not known. The record originates from a study of PD-1 blockade in classical Hodgkin lymphoma. Study-wide results and caveats: Among the patients, those starting nivolumab under 1 year after ASCT were excluded.

This CDR3 is built from 14 residues. Germline CDR1 reads MGHRA; CDR2 reads YSYEKL. Trimming took off 3 bases at V and 0 bases at J, with 8 bases between the two ends. The table came from immunoSEQ multiplex PCR; TCRdb's copy has only in-frame clones and leaves some out. The sample lists around 12,000 clones, approximately 87% occurring once. No patient escaped relapse after autologous stem cell transplantation, and brentuximab vedotin exposure varied. Out of thawed PBMCs, magnetic negative selection purified CD4+ T cells. This sample comprised CD4+ T cells from blood, obtained at baseline. The chain combines TRBV4-1 with TRBJ2-5, with D uncertain. This sequence originates from a human donor with classical Hodgkin lymphoma. Here the CDR3 DNA reads TGCGCCAGCAGCCAGGGTAGACACCAAGAGACCCAGTACTTC. The encoded protein is CASSQGRHQETQYF.